The present T cell receptor beta chain was sequenced within a study of vaccination and CD4 T cells after COVID-19. Sequencing of the DNA from cultured CD4+ T cells was carried out with the Oncomine TCR Beta short-read assay. From cultured CD4+ T cells, genomic DNA was extracted. TCRdb redid the calling of the PCR reads with MiXCR, one entry per CDR3 protein. The sample yields roughly 14,000 distinct CDR3 sequences, 48% seen once. Regarding treatment: roughly 10-day PBMC culture with coronavirus spike peptide pools or control peptides (ViraFEST assay). Via ViraFEST, peptide pools expanded antigen-specific T cells before TCR sequencing. Findings of the study overall: When vaccine-specific clones from convalescent patients were examined, 304 of 307 were spike mono-reactive.

Note on this clonotype: Antigen unknown. Sequence at one end of the junction differs from germline and may be a read error.

The V gene's germline CDR1 is MNHEY and CDR2 SMNVEV (reference sequence). The CDR3 sequence is 10 residues long. Sequenced input: CD4+ T cells from blood, cultured in vitro. The chain links TRBV27 to TRBJ2-7; the D is unclear. This receptor was taken from a human donor who had recovered from COVID-19. CDR3 in DNA: TGTGCCAGCAGTCTTCTTTTTAGGATATTC. The encoded protein is CASSLLFRIF.